The TCR beta chain described here comes from a study of blood T cell repertoires in COVID-19. The protocol was immunoSEQ multiplex PCR, while the TCRdb copy is restricted to in-frame clones and leaves out a portion. This table has roughly 150,000 clones, about 85% appearing once. The length of the CDR3 is 15 residues. The germline V gene encodes CDR1 LNHDA and CDR2 SQIVND (reference sequence). Deletions cut 2 bases from V and 5 bases from J, with 15 bases between. Individuals drawn from under 30 US areas were about 18 to 95 years old. Material: PBMCs or T cells enriched from blood (not recorded which). J is TRBJ1-2 and V is TRBV19; D is uncertain. The receptor was derived from a woman aged 40 to 55 who had been exposed to COVID-19. The CDR3 region has the DNA TGTGCCAGTAGTATAAAATTGCGGCCGACTTATGGCTACACCTTC. Translation: CASSIKLRPTYGYTF.